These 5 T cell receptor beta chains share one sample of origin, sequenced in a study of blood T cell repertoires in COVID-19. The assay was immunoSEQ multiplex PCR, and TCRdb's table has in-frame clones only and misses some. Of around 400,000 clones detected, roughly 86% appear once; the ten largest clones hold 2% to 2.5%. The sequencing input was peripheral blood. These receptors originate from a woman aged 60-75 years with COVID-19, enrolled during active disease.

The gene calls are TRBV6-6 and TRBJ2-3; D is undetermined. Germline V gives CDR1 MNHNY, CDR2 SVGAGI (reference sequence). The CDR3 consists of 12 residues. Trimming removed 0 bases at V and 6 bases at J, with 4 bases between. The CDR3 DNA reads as TGTGCCAGCAGTTACTCCCAGGATACGCAGTATTTT. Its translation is CASSYSQDTQYF.

CDR3 coding DNA: TGTGCCAGCAGTTTTAGAAACACCATATATTTT. Translating gives CASSFRNTIYF. The chain employs TRBV12-3 or TRBV12-4 and TRBJ1-3; D is unresolved. Trimming removed 3 bases from V and 5 bases from J, with 2 bases in between. CDR3 size: 11 residues.

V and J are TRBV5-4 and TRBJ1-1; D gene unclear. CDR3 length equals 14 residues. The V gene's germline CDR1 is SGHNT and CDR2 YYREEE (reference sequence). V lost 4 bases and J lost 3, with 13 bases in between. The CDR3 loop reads CASSRWSGDTEAFF. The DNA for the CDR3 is TGTGCCAGCAGCCGCTGGTCGGGAGACACTGAAGCTTTCTTT.

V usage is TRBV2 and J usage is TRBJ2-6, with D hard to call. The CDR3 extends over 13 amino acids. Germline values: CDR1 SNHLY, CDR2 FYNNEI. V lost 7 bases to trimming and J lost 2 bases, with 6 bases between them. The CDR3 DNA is TGTGCCAGCAAGCCCCCTGGGGCCAACGTCCTGACTTTC. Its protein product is CASKPPGANVLTF.

DNA of the CDR3: TGTGCCAGTAGGGGATCAACCAGGGGGCTGAGCAATCAGCCCCAGCATTTT. It encodes CASRGSTRGLSNQPQHF. The chain links TRBV19 to TRBJ1-5; 8 bases are a match to TRBD1. Germline trimming cut 6 bases from V and 1 base from J; bases unmatched to any gene: 11. This CDR3 has 17 amino acids. Germline V CDR1 and CDR2: LNHDA, SQIVND (reference sequence).